The 26 T cell receptor beta chains given below trace back to one sample, sequenced in a study of shared clonotypes between healthy human individuals. Clones were sequenced by immunoSEQ multiplex PCR, and TCRdb holds only the in-frame ones, with some missing. The table lists around 580,000 clones, roughly 98% of them singletons. CD45RO negativity and positive selection for CCR7 defined naive CD8 cells, a population that excluded terminally differentiated effector memory CD45RA+ cells. The specimen was naive CD8+ T cells sorted from blood. The source of these receptors is a man aged 25 to 45 in good health.

This chain links TRBV29-1 with TRBJ2-7; tentatively, D is TRBD2 (5 bases). Trimming cost V 4 bases and J 1 base, with 17 bases left between them. Germline CDR1 reads SQVTM; CDR2 reads ANQGSEA. The CDR3 loop spans 15 amino acids. The CDR3 region is CSVVSRRDPSYEQYF. The CDR3 nucleotides are TGCAGCGTTGTAAGTAGACGGGATCCTTCCTACGAGCAGTACTTC.

The chain is built from TRBV7-9 and TRBJ2-7; TRBD2 agrees at 11 bases. The CDR3 runs 16 residues. V gave up 4 bases and J gave up 4 bases; unmatched junction bases: 9. Looked up from germline, CDR1 is SEHNR and CDR2 is FQNEAQ (reference sequence). The CDR3 DNA follows: TGTGCCAGCAGCTCAGATAGCGGGAGGGCCTTTTACGAGCAGTACTTC. Its protein product is CASSSDSGRAFYEQYF. The full variable domain, its missing parts supplied by reference TRBV7-9 and TRBJ2-7, is DTGVSQNPRHKITKRGQNVTFRCDPISEHNRLYWYRQTLGQGPEFLTYFQNEAQLEKSRLLSDRFSAERPKGSFSTLEIQRTEQGDSAMYLCASSSDSGRAFYEQYFGPGTRLTVT.

The V gene is TRBV25-1, the J gene TRBJ1-4; D uncertain. In germline, CDR1 is MGHDK, CDR2 SYGVNS. The CDR3 runs to 17 residues. Trimming stripped 5 bases from V and 5 bases from J, with 21 bases between. This CDR3 is CASSKDLGLYNNEKLFF. The DNA for the CDR3 is TGTGCCAGCAGTAAAGATCTAGGACTTTATAACAATGAAAAACTGTTTTTT. Together with reference TRBV25-1 and TRBJ1-4, the CDR3 gives the full variable domain: EADIYQTPRYLVIGTGKKITLECSQTMGHDKMYWYQQDPGMELHLIHYSYGVNSTEKGDLSSESTVSRIRTEHFPLTLESARPSHTSQYLCASSKDLGLYNNEKLFFGSGTQLSVL.

The chain couples TRBV7-6 to TRBJ1-4, with 7 bases that match TRBD1. Trimming removed 3 bases from V and 3 bases from J; junction bases left unmatched: 4. Germline V gives CDR1 SGHVS, CDR2 FNYEAQ. The CDR3 sequence is 15 residues long. CDR3 nucleotides: TGTGCCAGCAGCTTGGGAGACAGGGCTAATGAAAAACTGTTTTTT. As protein: CASSLGDRANEKLFF. Based on the CDR3 plus reference TRBV7-6 and TRBJ1-4, the full variable domain is GAGVSQSPRYKVTKRGQDVALRCDPISGHVSLYWYRQALGQGPEFLTYFNYEAQQDKSGLPNDRFSAERPEGSISTLTIQRTEQRDSAMYRCASSLGDRANEKLFFGSGTQLSVL.

This rearrangement joins TRBV5-8 to TRBJ1-1; D gene unclear. In germline, CDR1 is SGHTS, CDR2 YDEGEE. The CDR3 loop spans 9 amino acids. V lost 4 bases and J 11 bases, leaving 6 bases between the germline ends. The CDR3 nucleotides read TGTGCCAGCAGCGTGCTGGCTTTCTTT. This codes for CASSVLAFF.

For this clone: Other DNA sequences in this sample translate to the same CDR3. The V gene is TRBV5-1, the J gene TRBJ2-7; TRBD2 matches at 9 bases. Germline assignment: CDR1 SGHRS and CDR2 YFSETQ. The V segment lost 0 bases and the J segment 4 bases; nucleotides outside the gene matches: 2. CDR3 size: 14 residues. The chain's CDR3 is CASSLASGTYEQYF. CDR3 nucleotides: TGCGCCAGCAGCTTGGCTAGCGGGACTTACGAGCAGTACTTC. Together with reference TRBV5-1 and TRBJ2-7, the CDR3 gives the full variable domain: KAGVTQTPRYLIKTRGQQVTLSCSPISGHRSVSWYQQTPGQGLQFLFEYFSETQRNKGNFPGRFSGRQFSNSRSEMNVSTLELGDSALYLCASSLASGTYEQYFGPGTRLTVT.

The rearrangement joins TRBV9 to TRBJ2-7, with D perhaps being TRBD1 or TRBD2 (7 bases each). CDR3 length: 14 amino acids. Per the germline V gene, CDR1 is SGDLS and CDR2 is YYNGEE. V lost 4 bases, J lost 2 bases, and 13 bases lay in between. CDR3 in amino acids: CASSQGEGTYEQYF. DNA for the CDR3: TGTGCCAGCAGCCAGGGGGAGGGAACCTACGAGCAGTACTTC.

This rearrangement joins TRBV6-1 to TRBJ1-3; D is undetermined. The CDR3 loop spans 15 amino acids. CDR1 MNHNS and CDR2 SASEGT come from the germline V gene. V was trimmed by 6 bases and J by 0 bases, leaving 12 bases between them. In nucleotides, the CDR3 is TGTGCCAGCAGGAATCCGATGAGCTCTGGAAACACCATATATTTT. Translation: CASRNPMSSGNTIYF.

The chain carries TRBV30 and TRBJ2-3; D ambiguous. V was trimmed by 3 bases and J by 2 bases, leaving 12 bases between them. The CDR3 has 14 residues. CDR1 is GTSNPN and CDR2 is SVGIG in the germline V gene (reference sequence). CDR3 in DNA: TGTGCCTGGAGGGCGGCGACCGACACAGATACGCAGTATTTT. Amino acid sequence: CAWRAATDTDTQYF.

Concerning this clone: This CDR3 is also generated by other DNA sequences in the sample. The V and J genes are TRBV29-1 and TRBJ2-1; 7 bases match TRBD2. Germline CDR1 reads SQVTM; CDR2 reads ANQGSEA. The length of the CDR3 is 12 residues. The CDR3 reads CSVEGGYNEQFF. CDR3 bases: TGCAGTGTAGAGGGAGGGTACAATGAGCAGTTCTTC.

Comments on this clone: Other nucleotide sequences in the sample specify the same CDR3. This chain connects TRBV5-1 to TRBJ1-1; no definite D call. Germline values: CDR1 SGHRS, CDR2 YFSETQ. The CDR3 contains 12 residues. V shed 0 bases and J shed 7 bases, with 7 bases lying between them. This chain's CDR3 is CASSLGTVEAFF. CDR3 in DNA: TGCGCCAGCAGCTTGGGAACCGTTGAAGCTTTCTTT.

The V gene is TRBV25-1, the J gene TRBJ2-1; no reliable D call. This CDR3 is built from 13 residues. Trimming stripped 3 bases from V and 6 bases from J, with 9 bases between. CDR1 is MGHDK, CDR2 SYGVNS, per germline. The CDR3 reads CASSEVWGNEQFF. CDR3 DNA sequence: TGTGCCAGCAGTGAGGTTTGGGGCAATGAGCAGTTCTTC.

Notes on this clone: At one end, the junction sequence differs from germline, possibly due to a read error. The J gene is TRBJ2-5, the V gene TRBV7-7; D unclear. Germline CDR1 and CDR2: SSHAT and FNYEAQ (reference sequence). CDR3 length: 15 amino acids. This CDR3 is CASSYRAHVQETQYF. CDR3 nucleotides: TGTGCTAGCAGCTATAGGGCCCACGTTCAAGAGACCCAGTACTTC. The full variable domain, its missing parts supplied by reference TRBV7-7 and TRBJ2-5, is GAGVSQSPRYKVTKRGQDVTLRCDPISSHATLYWYQQALGQGPEFLTYFNYEAQPDKSGLPSDRFSAERPEGSISTLTIQRTEQRDSAMYRCASSYRAHVQETQYFGPGTRLLVL.

On this clone: This specimen includes other DNA sequences encoding the same CDR3. The chain joins TRBV7-9 to TRBJ2-1; no clear D. Germline lookup yields CDR1 SEHNR and CDR2 FQNEAQ (reference sequence). V was trimmed by 1 base and J by 6 bases, leaving 7 bases between them. This CDR3 has 13 residues. CDR3 residues: CASSLGDSNEQFF. CDR3 DNA: TGTGCCAGCAGCTTAGGTGACTCCAATGAGCAGTTCTTC.

The V gene is TRBV10-2, the J gene TRBJ2-7; TRBD2 matches 9 bases. This CDR3 spans 16 amino acids. The trim removed 3 bases at V and 1 base at J, leaving 7 bases unmatched. Germline lookup yields CDR1 WSHSY and CDR2 SAAADI. The CDR3 sequence: CASSDVAGEGSYEQYF. The CDR3 bases are TGCGCCAGCAGTGATGTAGCGGGAGAAGGTTCCTACGAGCAGTACTTC.

This chain connects TRBV5-5 to TRBJ1-1; D is perhaps TRBD1 (5 bases). Germline assignment: CDR1 SGHKS and CDR2 YYEKEE (reference sequence). This CDR3 spans 12 amino acids. V lost 4 bases and J 7 bases, leaving 11 bases between the germline ends. In nucleotides, the CDR3 is TGTGCCAGCAGCCCCCCAGGGTTTGAAGCTTTCTTT. Protein sequence: CASSPPGFEAFF.

This clone has just one count. This chain uses TRBV27 with TRBJ2-7; 10 bases match TRBD1. This CDR3 has 13 amino acids. Germline V gives CDR1 MNHEY, CDR2 SMNVEV (reference sequence). Germline trimming cut 10 bases from V and 4 bases from J; bases unmatched to any gene: 7. The CDR3 DNA reads as TGTGCCACCTGGGACAGGGGATTGTACGAGCAGTACTTC. It codes for CATWDRGLYEQYF.

The gene calls are TRBV9 and TRBJ2-7, with D uncertain. The CDR3 runs to 11 residues. The V end was cut by 7 bases, the J end by 6 bases, with 11 bases between. Germline assignment: CDR1 SGDLS and CDR2 YYNGEE. CDR3 DNA: TGTGCCAGCGGGCCGGAGTCCGAGCAGTACTTC. Its translation is CASGPESEQYF.

V and J are TRBV7-9 and TRBJ2-7; D is uncertain. V shed 1 base and J shed 6 bases, with 7 bases lying between them. Germline V gene lookup returns CDR1 SEHNR and CDR2 FQNEAQ (reference sequence). The CDR3 is 12 residues long. The CDR3 loop reads CASSLEAVEQYF. The CDR3 DNA reads TGTGCCAGCAGCTTAGAGGCGGTCGAGCAGTACTTC.

This chain uses TRBV6-1 with TRBJ2-1; D is perhaps TRBD2 (6 bases). The ends were cut back, 6 bases at V and 6 bases at J, with 18 bases in the middle. CDR1 is MNHNS, CDR2 SASEGT, per germline. This CDR3 spans 15 amino acids. DNA of the CDR3: TGTGCCAGCAGGTCCGCGGGGACCTCAGCCAATGAGCAGTTCTTC. Translated, it gives CASRSAGTSANEQFF.

This rearrangement joins TRBV14 to TRBJ2-5; D might be TRBD2 (5 bases). The CDR3 spans 15 residues. V shed 4 bases and J shed 5 bases, with 17 bases lying between them. Germline CDR1 is SGHDN and CDR2 is FVKESK. The CDR3 DNA follows: TGTGCCAGCAGCCCGAGGGAAACATTAGCGGAGACCCAGTACTTC. Its translation: CASSPRETLAETQYF.

This chain links TRBV7-2 with TRBJ2-1, with TRBD2 matching over 10 bases. The CDR3 is 17 amino acids. Per the germline V gene, CDR1 is SGHTA and CDR2 is FQGNSA. Unmatched junction bases numbered 6, after V lost 2 bases and J lost 2 bases. The CDR3 nucleotides are TGTGCCAGCAGCTTACTAGCGGGAGAGTCCCCCTACAATGAGCAGTTCTTC. Translated, it gives CASSLLAGESPYNEQFF. The full variable domain, with the rest looked up from reference TRBV7-2 and TRBJ2-1, is GAGVSQSPSNKVTEKGKDVELRCDPISGHTALYWYRQSLGQGLEFLIYFQGNSAPDKSGLPSDRFSAERTGGSVSTLTIQRTQQEDSAVYLCASSLLAGESPYNEQFFGPGTRLTVL.

This clone was found once. V gene TRBV29-1 combines with J gene TRBJ1-1; D may be TRBD1 (6 bases). The V end lost 4 bases, the J end lost 3 bases, and 9 bases lay between the germline ends. Germline V gene data show CDR1 as SQVTM and CDR2 as ANQGSEA. CDR3 length: 12 residues. The CDR3 protein is CSVVPGDTEAFF. The CDR3 nucleotides read TGCAGCGTTGTACCAGGGGACACTGAAGCTTTCTTT. Full variable domain (outside the CDR3, taken from reference TRBV29-1 and TRBJ1-1): SAVISQKPSRDICQRGTSLTIQCQVDSQVTMMFWYRQQPGQSLTLIATANQGSEATYESGFVIDKFPISRPNLTFSTLTVSNMSPEDSSIYLCSVVPGDTEAFFGQGTRLTVV.

This chain uses TRBV6-5 with TRBJ2-7, with a tentative D call TRBD2 (5 bases). CDR1 and CDR2 from the germline V gene are MNHEY and SVGAGI. The CDR3 runs to 15 residues. With 0 bases removed from V and 7 bases from J, the gap between germline ends came to 16 bases. DNA of the CDR3: TGTGCCAGCAGTTACTCGACTGAGGACCCGGGGGAGCAGTACTTC. Translated, it gives CASSYSTEDPGEQYF.

The chain carries TRBV27 and TRBJ2-2; 7 nucleotides match TRBD2. Trimming at V came to 6 bases and at J to 6 bases, leaving 10 bases not matched to a gene. The germline V gene encodes CDR1 MNHEY and CDR2 SMNVEV (reference sequence). CDR3 length: 15 amino acids. The CDR3 DNA reads as TGTGCCAGCAGACGTACCTACCGGGGGGCCGGGGAGCTGTTTTTT. This codes for CASRRTYRGAGELFF.

The sample holds one count of this clone. V and J are TRBV7-6 and TRBJ2-7; D perhaps matches TRBD1 (6 bases). CDR1 is SGHVS, CDR2 FNYEAQ, per germline. The CDR3 consists of 13 residues. V lost 5 bases and J 1 base, leaving 9 bases between the germline ends. CDR3 amino acids: CASSPGHSYEQYF. The DNA of the CDR3 is TGTGCCAGCAGCCCGGGACATTCCTACGAGCAGTACTTC.